The clone carrying this TCR beta chain was seen a few times. The entirety of the isolated RNA underwent reverse transcription, so expressed TCRB transcripts were sequenced. TCRdb's copy holds only in-frame clones and misses some; the assay was immunoSEQ multiplex PCR. The data contain a few hundred thousand clones, 14% of them singletons. The data were obtained in a study of beta chain features in type 1 diabetes. The CDR3 has 15 amino acids. Trimming at V came to 5 bases and at J to 4 bases, leaving 7 bases not matched to a gene. The germline V gene has CDR1 SEHNR and CDR2 FQNEAQ (reference sequence).

The sample consisted of naive CD4+ T cells from blood. The genes are TRBV7-9 and TRBJ2-3, with 9 bases identical to TRBD2. The TCR comes from a man in his thirties or forties in good health. Here the CDR3 reads CASSNWTSVADTQYF. CDR3 nucleotide sequence: TGTGCCAGCAGCAACTGGACTAGCGTGGCAGATACGCAGTATTTT.